This T cell receptor (beta chain) was sequenced during a study of CD8 T cells in ankylosing spondylitis. Study-wide results and caveats: Existing reports had already noted some motif variants in reactive arthritis synovial fluid and blood.

CDR3 length: 16 residues. With 3 bases removed from V and 6 bases from J, the gap between germline ends came to 19 bases. The germline V gene encodes CDR1 SGHTA and CDR2 FQGNSA. TCR beta libraries were made by quantitative 5'-RACE with molecular barcodes. MiXCR was run by TCRdb on the 5' RACE reads, yielding one entry per CDR3 protein. The table includes 130,000 or so distinct CDR3 sequences, roughly 6.6% detected once. At least ten counts were recorded for this clonotype. Its antigen is unknown. The sequenced material came from blood, either unsorted or a sorted T cell fraction (not recorded which). This clonotype was obtained from a male donor with ankylosing spondylitis or in good health (not recorded which). The chain carries TRBV7-2 and TRBJ2-3; perhaps TRBD2 as D (6 bases). In DNA form, the CDR3 reads TGTGCCAGCAGCTTCCCCCCGGGACTTCCCGGGGATACGCAGTATTTT. This translates into CASSFPPGLPGDTQYF. The full variable domain, completed using reference TRBV7-2 and TRBJ2-3, is GAGVSQSPSNKVTEKGKDVELRCDPISGHTALYWYRQSLGQGLEFLIYFQGNSAPDKSGLPSDRFSAERTGGSVSTLTIQRTQQEDSAVYLCASSFPPGLPGDTQYFGPGTRLTVL.